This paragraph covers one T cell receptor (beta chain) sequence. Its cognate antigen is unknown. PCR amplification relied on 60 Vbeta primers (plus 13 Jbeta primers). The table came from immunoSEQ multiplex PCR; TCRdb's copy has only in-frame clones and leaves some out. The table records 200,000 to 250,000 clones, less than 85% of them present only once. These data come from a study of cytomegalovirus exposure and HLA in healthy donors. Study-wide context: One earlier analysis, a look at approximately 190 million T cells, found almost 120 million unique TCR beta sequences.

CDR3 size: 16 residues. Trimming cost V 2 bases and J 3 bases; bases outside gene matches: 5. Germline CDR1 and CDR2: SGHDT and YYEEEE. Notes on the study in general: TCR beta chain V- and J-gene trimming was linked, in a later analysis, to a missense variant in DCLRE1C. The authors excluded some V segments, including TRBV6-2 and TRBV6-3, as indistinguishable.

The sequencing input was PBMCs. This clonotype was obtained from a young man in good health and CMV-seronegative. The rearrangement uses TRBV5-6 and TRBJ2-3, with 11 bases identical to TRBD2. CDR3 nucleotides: TGTGCCAGCAGCTTAACTAGCGGGAGAAGGACAGATACGCAGTATTTT. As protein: CASSLTSGRRTDTQYF.